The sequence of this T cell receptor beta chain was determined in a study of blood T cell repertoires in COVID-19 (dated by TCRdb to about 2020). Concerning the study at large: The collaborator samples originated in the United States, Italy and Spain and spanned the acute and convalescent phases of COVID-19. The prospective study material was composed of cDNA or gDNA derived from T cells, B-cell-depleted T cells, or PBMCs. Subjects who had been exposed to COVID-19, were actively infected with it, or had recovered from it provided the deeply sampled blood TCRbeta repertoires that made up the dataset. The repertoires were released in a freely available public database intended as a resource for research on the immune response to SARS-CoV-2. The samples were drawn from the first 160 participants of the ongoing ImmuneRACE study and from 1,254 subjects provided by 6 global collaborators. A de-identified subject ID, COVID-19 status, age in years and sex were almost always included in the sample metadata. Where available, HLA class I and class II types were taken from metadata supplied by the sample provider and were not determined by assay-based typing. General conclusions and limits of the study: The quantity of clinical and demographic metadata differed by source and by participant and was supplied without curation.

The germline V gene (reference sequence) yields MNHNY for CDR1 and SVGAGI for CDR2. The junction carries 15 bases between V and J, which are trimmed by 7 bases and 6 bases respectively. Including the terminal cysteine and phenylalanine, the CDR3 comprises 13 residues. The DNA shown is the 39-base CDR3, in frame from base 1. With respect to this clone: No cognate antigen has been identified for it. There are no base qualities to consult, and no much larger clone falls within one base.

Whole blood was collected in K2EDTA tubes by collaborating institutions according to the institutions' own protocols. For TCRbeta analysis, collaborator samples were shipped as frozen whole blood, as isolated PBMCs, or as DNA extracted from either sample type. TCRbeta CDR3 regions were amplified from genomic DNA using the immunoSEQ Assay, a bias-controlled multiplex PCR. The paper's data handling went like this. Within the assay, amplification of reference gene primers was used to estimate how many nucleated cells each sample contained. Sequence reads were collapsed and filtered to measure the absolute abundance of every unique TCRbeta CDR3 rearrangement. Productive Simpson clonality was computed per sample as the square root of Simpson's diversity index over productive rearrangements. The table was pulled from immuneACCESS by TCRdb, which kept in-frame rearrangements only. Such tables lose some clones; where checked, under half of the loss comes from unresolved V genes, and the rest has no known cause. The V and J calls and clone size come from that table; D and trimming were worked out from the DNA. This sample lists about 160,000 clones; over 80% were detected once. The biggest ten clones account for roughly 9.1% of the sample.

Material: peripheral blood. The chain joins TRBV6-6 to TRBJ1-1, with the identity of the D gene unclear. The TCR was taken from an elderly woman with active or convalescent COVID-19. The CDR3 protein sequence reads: CASTPRMAAEAFF. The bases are TGTGCCAGCACCCCGCGGATGGCGGCTGAAGCTTTCTTT.